The text below deals with one TCR beta chain. No antigen is known for it. The sample holds no much larger clone one base away, and base qualities are not on file. Looking up the germline V gene yields CDR1 SGHAT and CDR2 FQNNGV. The junction shows trimming of 2 bases on V and 0 bases on J, plus 7 bases between the germline ends. Spanning cysteine to phenylalanine, the CDR3 consists of 14 amino acids. Here the CDR3 DNA is all that survives: 42 bases in frame from base 1. Library preparation was by the immunoSEQ multiplex PCR assay. A mixture of 60 forward primers for TCR Vbeta segments and 13 reverse primers for TCR Jbeta segments was used in the multiplex PCR. The CDR3 region of rearranged TCR beta genes was amplified from genomic DNA by a multiplex PCR assay. The Illumina HiSeq System was used to sequence the amplified TCR beta libraries as 87-base-pair reads. The original methods were these. Across the 600 to 700 repertoires, a later analysis counted approximately 83 million unique TCR beta chains, roughly 11 million of which were shared by at least two donors. A nearest-neighbor algorithm error-corrected the raw reads and collapsed the reads into unique sequences, merging closely related sequences to remove PCR and sequencing errors. V, D and J gene segments were assigned by aligning CDR3 sequences to IMGT reference sequences. Each retained sequence needed at least a six-nucleotide match to both a V gene segment and a J gene segment. A rearrangement was called productive if the CDR3 had no stop codons and remained in frame with V and J, and every other rearrangement was called non-productive. Following IMGT convention, CDR3 was defined as the stretch from the second conserved V-encoded cysteine to the conserved J-encoded phenylalanine. In an earlier analysis of more than 550 of the donors, sequences lacking an unambiguous match to a single V gene segment were excluded. In an earlier analysis of 587 of the donors, a V segment was called functional when productive rearrangements were above 56.7%, and segregating when the standard deviation between donors exceeded 5%. A statistical classification framework was built for diagnosing cytomegalovirus status from the catalog of TCR beta chain sequences. In a later analysis, V and J genes were assigned by comparing TCR nucleotide sequences against IMGT/GENE-DB human TR gene sequences. Using the TCRdist pipeline, a later analysis assigned CDR3 sequences along with most-parsimonious VDJ recombination scenarios. In a later analysis, every TCR beta chain was defined by the combination of its CDR3 amino acid sequence and its V-gene family, and reads without a unique V-gene family were dropped. In a later analysis, several hundred highly shared, low-generation-probability nucleotide sequences were removed to address suspected cross-contamination and a sequencing artifact. A later analysis calculated a clonal expansion index for each public chain from normalized within-repertoire ranks of inferred template counts. Generation probabilities in a later analysis came from a VDJ recombination model fitted to out-of-frame rearrangements, and those results were checked against IGoR. In a later analysis, hypergeometric tests were used to score TCR-TCR, TCR-HLA and TCR-CMV co-occurrence, with a repertoire-size bias correction applied to TCR pairs. To estimate false discovery rates, a later analysis permuted the HLA or CMV assignments 20 times. A later analysis grouped co-occurring TCRs with DBSCAN, adding TCRdist sequence similarity when clustering within HLA-allele-positive subsets. Co-occurrence clustering excluded repertoires with fewer than 30,000 or more than 120,000 public chains, plus five with anomalous nucleotide sharing. TCRdb holds this immuneACCESS table with in-frame rearrangements only. Some clones are missing; in checked studies, unresolved V genes explain under half, and the rest has no known cause. V, J and clone size were drawn from that table, and D and trimming were deduced from the DNA. This sample is represented by 25,000 to 35,000 clones; just under 90% of them were singletons. The ten largest clonotypes hold 2.7% of the sample.

The data derive from a study of cytomegalovirus exposure and HLA in healthy donors (dated by TCRdb to about 2017). Regarding the study in general: An earlier analysis of about 530 of the donors reported 276 Gb of sequence data and 117 million unique TCR beta sequences obtained from approximately 180 million T cells. Rather than drawing on any new phenotypic data, the later analysis identified candidate immune exposures from TCR beta sequences and the way those sequences occurred across donors. Approximately 310 gigabases of sequencing data and approximately 91 million unique TCR sequences made up an early release that covered 500 to 650 HLA-typed donors. A separate validation cohort of roughly 120 different subjects was used in addition to the 666-subject first cohort. All discovery cohort repertoires had been generated using a single sequencing platform. A later genetic analysis took genome-wide SNP genotypes for about three fifths of the 666 donors and used that subset as a discovery cohort. Donor age, sex, ethnicity and CMV serostatus were collected together with the repertoire data. A later analysis re-analyzed previously published TCR beta repertoires from 666 donors and added high-resolution HLA genotyping to study TCR occurrence patterns. Among some 400 genotyped donors of the cohort, an average of roughly 230,000 unique TCR beta nucleotide sequences was sequenced per donor, of which about 18% were non-productive. HLA typing covered class I and class II loci at four-digit resolution. Of the 398 genotyped donors, 75% to 85% were placed in the genetic ancestry cluster associated with self-reported Caucasian donors. Several DR-DQ haplotypes were treated as single units for association and clustering because of strong linkage in the cohort. The study combined high-throughput TCR immunosequencing, statistical association of individual TCRs with disease status, and machine learning to predict cytomegalovirus infection status. Typing coverage differed by locus: A, B, C, DRB1 and DQB1 were typed in roughly 629-640 donors, DQA1 in about 500, DPA1 in roughly 590, and DPB1 in just under 480. To decide whether each TCR beta V gene segment behaved as functional or pseudogenic, an earlier analysis of fewer than 750 of the donors relied on high-throughput TCR beta sequencing. The study aimed to test whether cataloging public T cell receptors could reveal signatures of past pathogen exposure. The T cell repertoires of 550 to 850 subjects were profiled by immunosequencing and related to cytomegalovirus serostatus. What the authors observed across the whole study: According to a later analysis, parvovirus B19, influenza, CMV and Epstein-Barr virus appeared linked to several top co-occurrence clusters. A few of the identified cytomegalovirus-associated TCR beta chains were confirmed in vitro to be specific for cytomegalovirus antigens. While some public TCRs were present in many individuals, most TCR sequences turned up only very rarely across donors. CMV serostatus was the only immune exposure information available for the cohort. A further reported finding was that TCR beta sequences accurately predicted the HLA-A and HLA-B alleles for most subjects in the first cohort. The classifier was reported to diagnose cytomegalovirus status with high specificity and sensitivity in both the original and validation cohorts. According to a later genetic analysis, donors in an Asian-associated ancestry cluster had fewer N-insertions in productive TCRs than the roughly 670-donor mean. In an earlier analysis of some 500 of the donors, most TCR beta V segments appeared in productive rearrangements about 87% or about 30% of the time, broadly matching IMGT annotations. HLA typing was unavailable for some donors at each locus, so association tests used only the typed subset. According to a later analysis, TCR association rates differed among HLA loci, with DRB1 alleles showing the most associated TCRs and HLA-C alleles showing the fewest. The 87-base-pair reads could not distinguish some IMGT-functional V segments, including TRBV6-2 and TRBV6-3, so those segments were excluded. Compared with equally common non-associated chains, HLA-associated TCR beta chains in a later analysis were more clonally expanded and had lower generation probabilities. Because counts were too low, 15 or so rarely observed V segments, including chromosome 9 orphons, were excluded from the earlier analysis of 587 of the donors. When HLA alleles, especially DR and DQ, strongly co-occurred, attributing TCR associations to individual alleles was difficult. In a later analysis, 15,000 to 20,000 TCR beta sequences were associated with specific HLA alleles at a false discovery rate of 0.05. The cohort was sequenced for TCR beta chains only, and without alpha or paired-chain data the features that could be detected were limited. Sequencing depth was assumed to be roughly uniform across donors in the presence/absence analyses, though that assumption may not hold. In the study, around 150 TCR beta chains were listed as associated with cytomegalovirus. The authors suggested that the approach could potentially be generalized to other disease states and immunological phenotypes. Linkage disequilibrium might explain the correlated functional status among segregating V segments, but an unknown experimental factor could not be ruled out. A cluster of highly shared sequence variants was judged likely to be a technical artifact of the sequencing pipeline. A later genetic analysis associated a missense DCLRE1C variant with V-gene and J-gene trimming of TCR beta chains, and an independent cohort replicated the association. A later analysis found that most CMV-associated TCR beta chains appeared HLA-restricted, with HLA associations seemingly driven largely by CMV exposure.

The cohort was made up of under 800 healthy bone marrow donors. All cohort members were sampled while nominally healthy, although unrecorded immune exposures were likely present. The donor was CMV seronegative and belonged to the group of around 350 seronegative cohort members. A peripheral blood sample was collected from each donor, and TCR beta sequencing was performed on peripheral blood mononuclear cells. Genomic DNA was extracted from the blood cell samples with the Qiagen DNeasy Blood Extraction Kit. This receptor was obtained from a boy between 10 and 17 years old in good health and CMV-seronegative. The sequence links TRBV11-2 to TRBJ1-2; a weak D assignment points to TRBD1 (5 bases agree). Sample: PBMCs. The sequenced DNA: TGTGCCAGCAGCTTAACAGGCGCTAACTATGGCTACACCTTC. It is translated as CASSLTGANYGYTF.